Given below is one T cell receptor (beta chain) in context. Its antigen is undetermined. The data belong to a study of T cell clonotyping in hematopoietic cell transplantation. Study observations and caveats: After transplant, recipient diversity fell while pathologically expanded clonotypes grew through day 180.

Time point specified: recipient sample about 28 days before transplant, after cytoreduction. Clones were read by immunoSEQ multiplex PCR, and TCRdb kept only the in-frame ones, dropping some. The repertoire holds tens of thousands of clones, about nine tenths seen once, with around 5.5% in the top ten. CDR1 is MDHEN, CDR2 SYDVKM, per germline. The CDR3 consists of 18 residues. V lost 3 bases and J lost 2; bases outside the gene matches: 15. The sample in question was peripheral blood mononuclear cells, obtained before stem cell transplant. The chain couples TRBV28 to TRBJ2-7, with TRBD2 identical over 8 bases. This receptor was identified in a man aged 60-69 years with biphenotypic leukemia. Some clones in this sample may be carry-over from other donors' samples. For the CDR3, the DNA is TGTGCCAGCAGTTTTTCCAGAAGGAGTAGCGGGGACACCTACGAGCAGTACTTC. Protein product: CASSFSRRSSGDTYEQYF.